This entry describes one TCR beta chain. This clone came up a few times. Its recognized antigen is unknown. No much larger clonotype is one base removed from it; base qualities were not supplied. This specimen belongs to a study of shared clonotypes between healthy human individuals (dated by TCRdb to the early 2020s). A note on the overall study: Three men and two women, aged 18 to 49 years, made up the cohort. To increase sequencing depth and limit assay-specific biases, TCR repertoire library preparation and sequencing were carried out by different laboratories using diverse techniques. To estimate repertoire size and how much clonotypes are shared between individuals, the study performed deep sequencing of blood TCR repertoires from a few healthy adults. Leukapheresis yielded between about 0.85 and 10 billion PBMCs per donor. General study outcomes and caveats: Pairwise subsampling led to the expectation that sequencing depth would affect the degree of clonotype sharing among donors. Only blood was sampled, and tissue TCR repertoires likely differ from those in blood. The genetic and exposure-history diversity represented was limited by the small number of donors.

Based on the germline V gene (reference sequence), the CDR1 and CDR2 sequences are GTSNPN and SVGIG. V has 2 bases trimmed and J has 4 bases trimmed; junction bases matching no gene number 5. From the cysteine through the phenylalanine, the CDR3 covers 13 amino acids. Only CDR3 DNA is held: 39 bases, read in frame from base 1. The donors were healthy, HIV-negative adults who had no recently reported acute infections or vaccinations. Every donor was a Caucasian adult residing in Nashville, Tennessee, USA. For unsorted samples, roughly 86 million PBMCs were counted and genomic DNA was extracted with the QIAamp DNA Blood Mini kit. Blood was obtained by leukapheresis, after which PBMCs were separated by Ficoll-Histopaque density gradient centrifugation and cryopreserved in liquid nitrogen vapor phase. TCR CDR3 regions were amplified from genomic DNA by multiplex PCR using the deep immunoSEQ assay. Extracted genomic DNA from each cell subset was spread evenly across all wells of several immunoSEQ 96-well plates, with each plate serving as a replicate. For unsorted PBMC, each replicate PCR was loaded with about 300 ng genomic DNA, equivalent to tens of thousands of T cell genomes. Ten immunoSEQ deep assay plates were used to sequence the unsorted PBMC genomic DNA. Purified libraries were measured with a Qubit 3.0 fluorometer, size-checked on a Bioanalyzer 2100, and measured again with the KAPA Library Quantification kit. Every immunoSEQ 96-well plate was sequenced on a separate single-read 150-cycle Illumina NextSeq 550 flow cell. For the original study's pipeline: Because only junctional sequences without quality scores were contained in the immunoSEQ output, filtering matching that applied to full-length reads could not be performed. Sequences were annotated with PyIR, a Python wrapper for IgBLAST v1.9, using IMGT germline references to assign V/J genes and CDR3. Reads were removed for weak V/J assignments (E-value above 1e-6), missing CDR3, stop codons, out-of-frame junctions, or ambiguous translated residues. V3J clonotypes were defined as sequences sharing the same inferred V gene, J gene, and CDR3 amino acid sequence. Percentage overlap between repertoires was calculated by dividing the number of shared unique clonotypes by the size of the smaller repertoire. Repertoire richness was assessed with RTK rarefaction, the Chao1 estimator, and Recon v2.1 estimates of unobserved clonotypes. Not all clones reach the TCRdb copy of this immuneACCESS table, which keeps in-frame sequences only. Checked studies attribute under half of the gap to unresolved V genes and leave the rest unexplained. V and J calls plus clone size are reproduced from that table; the DNA served to infer D and trimming. The sample table lists roughly 95,000 clones, 40% to 55% of them with a count of one. The ten largest clones take up roughly 16% of the sample.

The TCR sequence derives from a woman between 40 and 50 years old in good health. Some clones in this sample may be carry-over from other donors' samples. This chain is built from TRBV30 and TRBJ2-7; TRBD1 matches 7 bases in the middle. The source material was PBMCs. The DNA is as follows: TGTGCCTGGAGTTTCCCAGGGGGATACGAGCAGTACTTC. It specifies CAWSFPGGYEQYF.